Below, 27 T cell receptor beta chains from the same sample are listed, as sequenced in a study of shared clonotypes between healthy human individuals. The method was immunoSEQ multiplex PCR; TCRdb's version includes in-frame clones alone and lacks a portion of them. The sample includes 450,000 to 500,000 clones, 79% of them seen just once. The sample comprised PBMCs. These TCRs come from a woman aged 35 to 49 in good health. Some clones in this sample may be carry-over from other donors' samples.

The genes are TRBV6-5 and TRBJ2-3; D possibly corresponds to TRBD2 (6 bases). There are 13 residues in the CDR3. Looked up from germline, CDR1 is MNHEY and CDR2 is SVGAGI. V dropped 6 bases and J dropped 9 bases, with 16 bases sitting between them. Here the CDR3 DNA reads TGTGCCAGCAGCACCCCAGGGACTGAAACGCAGTATTTT. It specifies CASSTPGTETQYF.

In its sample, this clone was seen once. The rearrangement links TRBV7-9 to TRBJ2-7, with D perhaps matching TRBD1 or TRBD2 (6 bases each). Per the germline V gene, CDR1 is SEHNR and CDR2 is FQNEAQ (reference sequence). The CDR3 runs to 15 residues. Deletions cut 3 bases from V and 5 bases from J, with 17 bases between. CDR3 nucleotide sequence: TGTGCCAGCAGCTTTGGGACGGGGGCCGTCCACGAGCAGTACTTC. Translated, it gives CASSFGTGAVHEQYF.

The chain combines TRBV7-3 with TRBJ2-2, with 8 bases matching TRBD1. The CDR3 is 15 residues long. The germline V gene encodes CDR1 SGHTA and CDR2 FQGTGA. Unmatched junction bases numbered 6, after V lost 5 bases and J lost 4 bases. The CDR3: CASSPTGAGTGELFF. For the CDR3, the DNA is TGTGCCAGCAGCCCGACAGGGGCCGGCACCGGGGAGCTGTTTTTT.

The CDR3 protein is CASSPRGRSWTQYF. The CDR3 coding sequence is TGTGCCAGCAGCCCCAGGGGGCGATCGTGGACGCAGTATTTT. The chain uses TRBV6-6 and TRBJ2-3; 8 bases align to TRBD1. The junction had 11 bases not matched to a gene; V was cut back by 6 bases and J by 9 bases. The CDR3 is made up of 14 amino acids. Germline CDR1 reads MNHNY; CDR2 reads SVGAGI (reference sequence).

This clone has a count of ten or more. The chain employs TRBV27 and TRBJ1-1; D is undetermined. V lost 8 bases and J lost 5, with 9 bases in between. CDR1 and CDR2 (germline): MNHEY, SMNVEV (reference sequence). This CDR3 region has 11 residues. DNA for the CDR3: TGTGCCAGCTCCTCCAAGACTGAAGCTTTCTTT. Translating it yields CASSSKTEAFF.

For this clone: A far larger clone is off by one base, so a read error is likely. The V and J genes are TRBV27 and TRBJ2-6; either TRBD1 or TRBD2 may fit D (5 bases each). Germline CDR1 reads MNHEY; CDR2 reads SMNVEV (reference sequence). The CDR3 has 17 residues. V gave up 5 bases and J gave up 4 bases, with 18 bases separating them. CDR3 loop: CASSHGAGLTGANVLTF. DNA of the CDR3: TGTGCCAGCAGTCACGGGGCAGGGCTGACCGGGGCCAACGTCCTGACTTTC.

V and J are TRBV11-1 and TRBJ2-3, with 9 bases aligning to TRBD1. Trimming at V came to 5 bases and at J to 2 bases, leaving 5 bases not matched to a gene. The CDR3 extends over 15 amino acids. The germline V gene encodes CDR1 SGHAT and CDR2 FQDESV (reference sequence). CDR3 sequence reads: CASSAGTGNTDTQYF. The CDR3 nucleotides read TGTGCCAGCAGCGCCGGGACAGGGAACACAGATACGCAGTATTTT.

The CDR3 DNA reads TGTGCCAGCAGCACCGCCGGCCGCGCAACAAATCAGCCCCAGCATTTT. Its translation is CASSTAGRATNQPQHF. The chain carries TRBV6-7 and TRBJ1-5; D remains unclear. TRBV6-7 is an ORF for which the function is uncertain. The CDR3 loop spans 16 amino acids. V lost 6 bases and J lost 4, with 19 bases in between.

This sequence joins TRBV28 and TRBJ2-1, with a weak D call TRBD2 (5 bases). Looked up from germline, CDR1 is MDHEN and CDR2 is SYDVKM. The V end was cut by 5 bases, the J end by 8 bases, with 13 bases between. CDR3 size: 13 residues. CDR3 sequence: CASSPTGSHEQFF. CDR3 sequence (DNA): TGTGCCAGCAGTCCCACGGGGTCCCATGAGCAGTTCTTC.

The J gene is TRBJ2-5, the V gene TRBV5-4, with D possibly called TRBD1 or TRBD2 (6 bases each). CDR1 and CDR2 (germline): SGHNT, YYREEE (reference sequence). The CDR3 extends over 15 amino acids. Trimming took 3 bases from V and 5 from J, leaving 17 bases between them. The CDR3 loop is CASSSVGGQGETQYF. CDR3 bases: TGTGCCAGCAGCTCGGTCGGGGGCCAGGGGGAGACCCAGTACTTC. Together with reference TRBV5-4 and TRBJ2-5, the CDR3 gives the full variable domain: ETGVTQSPTHLIKTRGQQVTLRCSSQSGHNTVSWYQQALGQGPQFIFQYYREEENGRGNFPPRFSGLQFPNYSSELNVNALELDDSALYLCASSSVGGQGETQYFGPGTRLLVL.

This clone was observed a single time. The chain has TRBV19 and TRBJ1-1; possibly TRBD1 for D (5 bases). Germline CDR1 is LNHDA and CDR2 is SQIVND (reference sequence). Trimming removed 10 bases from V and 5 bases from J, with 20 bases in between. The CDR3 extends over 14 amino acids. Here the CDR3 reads CATTYGGRRTEAFF. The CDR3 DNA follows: TGTGCCACCACATATGGGGGGAGAAGGACTGAAGCTTTCTTT.

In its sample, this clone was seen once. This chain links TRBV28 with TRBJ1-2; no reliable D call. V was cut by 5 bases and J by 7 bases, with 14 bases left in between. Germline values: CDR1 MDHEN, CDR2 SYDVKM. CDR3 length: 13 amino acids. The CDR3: CASSPPLRSGYTF. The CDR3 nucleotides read TGTGCCAGCAGTCCACCTCTTCGAAGTGGCTACACCTTC.

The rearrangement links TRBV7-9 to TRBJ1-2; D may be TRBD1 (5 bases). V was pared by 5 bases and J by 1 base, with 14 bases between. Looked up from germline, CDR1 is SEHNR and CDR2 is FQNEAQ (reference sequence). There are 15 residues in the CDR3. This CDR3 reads CASSPQAQGNYGYTF. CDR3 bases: TGTGCCAGCAGCCCGCAAGCCCAGGGTAACTATGGCTACACCTTC.

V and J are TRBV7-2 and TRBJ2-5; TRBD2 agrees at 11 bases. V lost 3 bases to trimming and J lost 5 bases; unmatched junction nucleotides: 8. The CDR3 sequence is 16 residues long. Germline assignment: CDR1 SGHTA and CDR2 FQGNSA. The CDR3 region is CASSLYTSGSGETQYF. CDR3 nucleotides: TGTGCCAGCAGCTTGTACACTAGCGGGAGCGGGGAGACCCAGTACTTC.

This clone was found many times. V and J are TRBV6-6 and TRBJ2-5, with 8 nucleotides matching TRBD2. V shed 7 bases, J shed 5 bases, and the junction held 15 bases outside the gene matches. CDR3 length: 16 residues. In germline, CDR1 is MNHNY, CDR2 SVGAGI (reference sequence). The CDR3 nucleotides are TGTGCCAGCACGGAGACGGAGCGGGAGATCGTGGAGACCCAGTACTTC. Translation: CASTETEREIVETQYF.

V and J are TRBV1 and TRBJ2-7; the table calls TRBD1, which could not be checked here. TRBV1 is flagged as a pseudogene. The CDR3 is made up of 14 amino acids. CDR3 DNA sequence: TGCACCAGCAGCCAAGAGAAGTTTTGGCCCGAGCAGTACTTC. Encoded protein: CTSSQEKFWPEQYF.

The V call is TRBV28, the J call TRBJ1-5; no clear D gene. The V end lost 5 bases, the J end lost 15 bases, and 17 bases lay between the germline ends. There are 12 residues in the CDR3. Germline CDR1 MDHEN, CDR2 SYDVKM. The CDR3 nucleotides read TGTGCCAGCAGTCTAGCCCGGACGGACGGGCATTTT. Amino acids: CASSLARTDGHF.

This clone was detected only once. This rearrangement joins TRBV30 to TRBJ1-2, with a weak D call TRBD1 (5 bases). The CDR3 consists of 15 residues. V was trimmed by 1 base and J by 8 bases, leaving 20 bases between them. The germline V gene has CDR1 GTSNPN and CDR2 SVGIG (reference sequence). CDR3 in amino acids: CAWSAIVPTGAGYTF. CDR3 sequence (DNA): TGTGCCTGGAGTGCCATAGTCCCAACCGGGGCCGGCTACACCTTC.

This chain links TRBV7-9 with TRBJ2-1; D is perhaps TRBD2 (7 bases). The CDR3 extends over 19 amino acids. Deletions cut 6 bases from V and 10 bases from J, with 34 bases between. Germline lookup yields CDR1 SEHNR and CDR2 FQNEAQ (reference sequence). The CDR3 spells CASSPREPGVFWAGAEQFF. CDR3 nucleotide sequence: TGTGCCAGCAGTCCCCGGGAGCCGGGAGTTTTTTGGGCGGGGGCAGAGCAGTTCTTC.

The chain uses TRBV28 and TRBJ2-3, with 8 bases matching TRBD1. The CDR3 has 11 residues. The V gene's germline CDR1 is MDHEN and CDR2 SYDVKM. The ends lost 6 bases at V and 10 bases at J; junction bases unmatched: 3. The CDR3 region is CASRTGDAQYF. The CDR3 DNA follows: TGTGCCAGCAGGACAGGGGACGCGCAGTATTTT.

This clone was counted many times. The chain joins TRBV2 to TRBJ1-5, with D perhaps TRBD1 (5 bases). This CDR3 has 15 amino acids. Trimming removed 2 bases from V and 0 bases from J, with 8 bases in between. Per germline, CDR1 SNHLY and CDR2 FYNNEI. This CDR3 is CASSEQGDSNQPQHF. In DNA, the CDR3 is TGTGCCAGCAGTGAACAGGGCGATAGCAATCAGCCCCAGCATTTT.

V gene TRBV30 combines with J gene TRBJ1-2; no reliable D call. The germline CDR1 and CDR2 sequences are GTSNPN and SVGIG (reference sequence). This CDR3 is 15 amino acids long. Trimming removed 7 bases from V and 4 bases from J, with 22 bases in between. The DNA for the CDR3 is TGTGCCTTAGGGCCAAGACGGATACTTTCCTATGGCTACACCTTC. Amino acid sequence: CALGPRRILSYGYTF.

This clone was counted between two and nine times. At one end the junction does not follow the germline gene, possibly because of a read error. CDR3 nucleotide sequence: TGTGCTAGCAGCTTAAGCGGGCAGCACAATGAGCAGTTCTTC. This encodes CASSLSGQHNEQFF. The rearrangement joins TRBV7-7 to TRBJ2-1, with D possibly being TRBD2 (6 bases). The germline V gene has CDR1 SSHAT and CDR2 FNYEAQ (reference sequence). This CDR3 spans 14 amino acids.

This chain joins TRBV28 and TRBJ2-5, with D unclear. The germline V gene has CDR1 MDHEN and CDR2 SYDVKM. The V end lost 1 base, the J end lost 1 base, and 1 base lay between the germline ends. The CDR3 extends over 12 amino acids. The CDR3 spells CASSLFQETQYF. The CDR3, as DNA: TGTGCCAGCAGTTTATTCCAAGAGACCCAGTACTTC. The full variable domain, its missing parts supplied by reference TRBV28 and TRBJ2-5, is DVKVTQSSRYLVKRTGEKVFLECVQDMDHENMFWYRQDPGLGLRLIYFSYDVKMKEKGDIPEGYSVSREKKERFSLILESASTNQTSMYLCASSLFQETQYFGPGTRLLVL.

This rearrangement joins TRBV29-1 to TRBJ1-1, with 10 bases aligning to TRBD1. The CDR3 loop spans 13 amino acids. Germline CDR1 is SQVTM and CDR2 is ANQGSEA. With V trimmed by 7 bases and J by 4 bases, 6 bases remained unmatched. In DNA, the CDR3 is TGCAGCGCAGACAGGGGGCTGGGCACTGAAGCTTTCTTT. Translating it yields CSADRGLGTEAFF. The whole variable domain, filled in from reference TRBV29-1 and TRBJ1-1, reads SAVISQKPSRDICQRGTSLTIQCQVDSQVTMMFWYRQQPGQSLTLIATANQGSEATYESGFVIDKFPISRPNLTFSTLTVSNMSPEDSSIYLCSADRGLGTEAFFGQGTRLTVV.

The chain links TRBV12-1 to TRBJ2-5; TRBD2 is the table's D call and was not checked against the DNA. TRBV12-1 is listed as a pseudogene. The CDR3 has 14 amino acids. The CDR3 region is CASSWPGVQETQYF. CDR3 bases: TGTGCCAGCAGCTGGCCGGGAGTTCAAGAGACCCAGTACTTC.

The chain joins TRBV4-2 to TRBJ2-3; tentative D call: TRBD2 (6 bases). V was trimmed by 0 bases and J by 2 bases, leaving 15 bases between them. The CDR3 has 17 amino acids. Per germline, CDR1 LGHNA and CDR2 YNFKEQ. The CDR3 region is CASSQDSGADITDTQYF. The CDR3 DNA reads TGTGCCAGCAGCCAAGATTCGGGAGCGGATATCACAGATACGCAGTATTTT.